Each of the 32 T cell receptor beta chains below was sequenced from the same sample in a study of beta chain features in type 1 diabetes. Whole-study results and caveats: For Type 1 diabetes patients, all four CD4+ subsets carried TCRB CDR3s that were moderately but significantly shorter.

The sequenced template was cDNA made from the entire isolated RNA. Profiled with immunoSEQ multiplex PCR; TCRdb holds only in-frame clones, not every one. The sample carries under 400,000 clones, over 9.5% recorded once. The antigens these receptors bind are not known. The specimen sequenced was naive CD4+ T cells from blood. Receptors originate from a woman under 30 with type 1 diabetes.

This clone was counted only a few times. The J gene is TRBJ2-7, the V gene TRBV6-5; 7 bases agree with TRBD1. Losses at the gene ends were 7 bases for V and 0 bases for J; bases not matched to a gene: 9. The germline gives CDR1 MNHEY, CDR2 SVGAGI. This CDR3 has 15 amino acids. CDR3 nucleotides: TGTGCCAGCATCGCACCCACAGGGGACTCCTACGAGCAGTACTTC. Translation: CASIAPTGDSYEQYF.

In this sample, this clone turned up a few times. V and J are TRBV7-2 and TRBJ2-3; possibly TRBD2 for D (6 bases). The germline V and J ends were trimmed by 5 bases and 4 bases, with 16 bases remaining between them. Germline CDR1 is SGHTA and CDR2 is FQGNSA. The CDR3 has 15 residues. The CDR3 loop is CASSPGLPASDTQYF. CDR3 coding DNA: TGTGCCAGCAGCCCGGGACTGCCCGCGTCAGATACGCAGTATTTT. Variable domain in full (rest from reference TRBV7-2 and TRBJ2-3): GAGVSQSPSNKVTEKGKDVELRCDPISGHTALYWYRQSLGQGLEFLIYFQGNSAPDKSGLPSDRFSAERTGGSVSTLTIQRTQQEDSAVYLCASSPGLPASDTQYFGPGTRLTVL.

This clone was recorded a few times. This sequence joins TRBV28 and TRBJ2-7; tentatively, D is TRBD1 (5 bases). CDR3 length: 14 residues. The V end lost 4 bases, the J end lost 4 bases, and 14 bases lay between the germline ends. CDR1 and CDR2 (germline): MDHEN, SYDVKM. The CDR3: CASSSPQGWYEQYF. The CDR3 DNA sequence: TGTGCCAGCAGTTCCCCCCAGGGTTGGTACGAGCAGTACTTC.

In its sample, this clone was seen a few times. This sequence joins TRBV15 and TRBJ1-1, with D uncertain. Trimming stripped 5 bases from V and 5 bases from J, with 12 bases between. Germline CDR1 and CDR2: LNHNV and YYDKDF (reference sequence). The CDR3 length is 13 residues. This CDR3 reads CATSWIRRTEAFF. Written as DNA, the CDR3 is TGTGCCACCAGCTGGATTAGGAGGACTGAAGCTTTCTTT.

The chain carries TRBV13 and TRBJ2-3; possible D gene TRBD2, 6 bases. Germline V gene sequence: CDR1 PRHDT, CDR2 FYEKMQ (reference sequence). The CDR3 is 13 residues long. The V gene lost 9 bases and the J gene lost 2 bases, with 12 bases spanning the gap. CDR3 region: CASKRAYTDTQYF. The CDR3 bases are TGTGCCAGTAAGCGGGCCTACACAGATACGCAGTATTTT.

CDR3 bases: TGTGCCAGTAGGGGGACAAATACTAATGAAAAACTGTTTTTT. Translating it yields CASRGTNTNEKLFF. The V and J genes are TRBV19 and TRBJ1-4; maybe TRBD1 (6 bases). Trimming took 6 bases from V and 2 from J, leaving 10 bases between them. The CDR3 is 14 residues long. CDR1 LNHDA and CDR2 SQIVND come from the germline V gene (reference sequence).

The chain is built from TRBV9 and TRBJ2-1, with 9 bases identical to TRBD1. From germline, CDR1 is SGDLS and CDR2 YYNGEE. After removal of 0 bases from V and 7 bases from J, the junction contained 5 bases not matched to a gene. This CDR3 has 15 amino acids. The CDR3 DNA reads TGTGCCAGCAGCGTAGAGGGGACAGGGATAAATGAGCAGTTCTTC. It is translated as CASSVEGTGINEQFF.

This clone was observed a handful of times. The chain combines TRBV28 with TRBJ2-2; D may be TRBD2 (5 bases). Germline CDR1 and CDR2: MDHEN and SYDVKM. V lost 6 bases, J lost 3 bases, and 14 bases lay in between. This CDR3 region has 15 residues. CDR3 bases: TGTGCCAGCAGACTAGTTCTTTCGGACACCGGGGAGCTGTTTTTT. As protein: CASRLVLSDTGELFF.

V gene TRBV10-3 combines with J gene TRBJ1-6, with unresolved D. With 10 bases removed from V and 6 bases from J, the gap between germline ends came to 16 bases. This CDR3 region has 14 residues. Germline assignment: CDR1 ENHRY and CDR2 SYGVKD. CDR3 region: CANRKAGGNSPLHF. CDR3 bases: TGTGCCAATCGAAAGGCGGGTGGTAATTCACCCCTCCACTTT.

This sequence joins TRBV14 and TRBJ2-5; 10 positions agree with TRBD1. The germline gives CDR1 SGHDN, CDR2 FVKESK. The length of the CDR3 is 15 residues. Trimming removed 5 bases from V and 5 bases from J; junction bases left unmatched: 8. CDR3 loop: CASSARDRGPETQYF. In DNA, the CDR3 is TGTGCCAGCAGCGCGCGGGACAGGGGACCCGAGACCCAGTACTTC.

This sequence joins TRBV5-5 and TRBJ2-4; D is unresolved. The CDR3 is 14 amino acids. Trimming stripped 7 bases from V and 0 bases from J, with 11 bases between. Germline CDR1 is SGHKS and CDR2 is YYEKEE (reference sequence). The CDR3: CASHLRLAKNIQYF. CDR3 nucleotide sequence: TGTGCCAGCCACCTCAGGCTAGCCAAAAACATTCAGTACTTC.

The chain combines TRBV18 with TRBJ2-7; D possibly corresponds to TRBD2 (6 bases). With 4 bases removed from V and 2 bases from J, the gap between germline ends came to 15 bases. CDR3 size: 15 residues. CDR1 and CDR2 (germline): KGHSH, LQKENI. CDR3 loop: CASSLGTHTAYEQYF. DNA of the CDR3: TGTGCCAGCTCACTCGGGACTCACACCGCCTACGAGCAGTACTTC.

The chain has TRBV4-3 and TRBJ1-5; D perhaps matches TRBD1 (5 bases). Trimming pared 4 bases from V and 5 bases from J, leaving 15 bases between. Germline V CDR1 and CDR2: LGHNA, YSLEER. The CDR3 runs 15 residues. The CDR3 spells CASSPFQGVDQPQHF. For the CDR3, the DNA is TGCGCCAGCAGCCCCTTCCAAGGGGTGGATCAGCCCCAGCATTTT.

A few counts support this clone. The genes are TRBV19 and TRBJ1-4, with 10 bases matching TRBD1. This CDR3 is 15 amino acids long. Germline V gene lookup returns CDR1 LNHDA and CDR2 SQIVND (reference sequence). With V trimmed by 7 bases and J by 8 bases, 10 bases remained unmatched. DNA of the CDR3: TGTGCCAGTAAACTCCCGGGACAGGGGAACGAAAAACTGTTTTTT. Translating it yields CASKLPGQGNEKLFF.

This clone has only a few counts. V and J are TRBV4-1 and TRBJ2-5; no clear D gene. Trimming shortened V by 3 bases and J by 11 bases, and 10 bases separated the two germline ends. The germline V gene has CDR1 MGHRA and CDR2 YSYEKL. This CDR3 has 11 residues. The CDR3: CASSQNEYQYF. The CDR3 bases are TGCGCCAGCAGCCAGAACGAGTATCAGTACTTC.

This rearrangement joins TRBV7-9 to TRBJ2-1; D may be TRBD2 (5 bases). The CDR3 is 15 residues long. Germline loops: CDR1 SEHNR, CDR2 FQNEAQ (reference sequence). The V and J ends lost 5 bases and 8 bases respectively, with 19 bases between them. CDR3 sequence: CASSPRGSVYHEQFF. In nucleotides, the CDR3 is TGTGCCAGCAGCCCCCGGGGTAGCGTGTACCATGAGCAGTTCTTC.

The rearrangement joins TRBV5-1 to TRBJ2-2; TRBD1 aligns across 7 bases. J gave up 5 bases and V 7 bases, and 11 bases lay outside the gene matches. CDR1 SGHRS and CDR2 YFSETQ come from the germline V gene. This CDR3 comprises 15 residues. The CDR3 loop reads CASYSTGARTGELFF. The CDR3 nucleotides read TGCGCCAGCTATTCAACAGGGGCGAGGACCGGGGAGCTGTTTTTT.

The V and J genes are TRBV7-8 and TRBJ2-4, with 12 bases lining up with TRBD1. The germline V gene encodes CDR1 SGHVS and CDR2 FQNEAQ. This CDR3 has 18 amino acids. With V trimmed by 5 bases and J by 3 bases, 11 bases remained unmatched. DNA for the CDR3: TGTGCCAGCAGCGCCGGGACAGGGGGCCCCAGGGTCAAAAACATTCAGTACTTC. Translated, it gives CASSAGTGGPRVKNIQYF. Filled out from reference TRBV7-8 and TRBJ2-4, the complete variable domain reads GAGVSQSPRYKVAKRGQDVALRCDPISGHVSLFWYQQALGQGPEFLTYFQNEAQLDKSGLPSDRFFAERPEGSVSTLKIQRTQQEDSAVYLCASSAGTGGPRVKNIQYFGAGTRLSVL.

This rearrangement joins TRBV7-3 to TRBJ2-2, with TRBD1 as a possible D gene (5 bases). The germline CDR1 and CDR2 sequences are SGHTA and FQGTGA. V shed 0 bases and J shed 4 bases, with 12 bases lying between them. This CDR3 is built from 16 residues. CDR3 protein: CASSLTHDRLTGELFF. CDR3 sequence (DNA): TGTGCCAGCAGCTTAACCCACGACAGACTCACCGGGGAGCTGTTTTTT.

This chain uses TRBV18 with TRBJ2-7; weak D call: TRBD1 (6 bases). V was cut by 3 bases and J by 2 bases, with 11 bases left in between. Germline V gene data show CDR1 as KGHSH and CDR2 as LQKENI. The CDR3 contains 14 residues. The CDR3 is CASSPGQTTYEQYF. The CDR3, as DNA: TGTGCCAGCTCACCCGGACAGACTACCTACGAGCAGTACTTC.

The chain is built from TRBV4-3 and TRBJ2-5; perhaps TRBD2 as D (6 bases). Trimming took off 2 bases at V and 4 bases at J, with 14 bases between the two ends. This CDR3 has 15 residues. CDR1 and CDR2 (germline): LGHNA, YSLEER. The CDR3 region has the DNA TGCGCCAGCAGCCAAAGTACCGGGAGCGGAGAGACCCAGTACTTC. This encodes CASSQSTGSGETQYF.

The sample holds a few counts of this clone. The chain uses TRBV29-1 and TRBJ2-5; no firm D call. The tail of the sequence fits TRBJ2-7 better, so the J call may be wrong. The CDR3 covers 12 residues. Germline-derived CDR1 and CDR2 are SQVTM and ANQGSEA. The CDR3 DNA follows: TGCAGCGTTGGAGGCCAGCCCTACGAGCAGTACTTC. It specifies CSVGGQPYEQYF.

This clone came up a few times. Other DNA variants within this sample encode the same CDR3. The gene calls are TRBV30 and TRBJ1-5, with a weak D call TRBD1 (6 bases). The CDR3 consists of 13 residues. Germline assignment: CDR1 GTSNPN and CDR2 SVGIG (reference sequence). Trimming removed 1 base at V and 4 bases at J, with 8 bases between. The DNA of the CDR3 is TGTGCCTGGAGTGGGCAGGGGAATCAGCCCCAGCATTTT. Translating gives CAWSGQGNQPQHF.

This clone was counted a few times. The CDR3 coding sequence is TGTGCCAGCAGCTTGGGGACAGGAGTTTATGAAAAACTGTTTTTT. Translating gives CASSLGTGVYEKLFF. The chain joins TRBV5-6 to TRBJ1-4, with TRBD1 matching over 7 bases. Germline V gene lookup returns CDR1 SGHDT and CDR2 YYEEEE. The CDR3 loop spans 15 amino acids. V dropped 0 bases and J dropped 6; count of bases not matched to a gene: 5. The entire variable domain, with the rest obtained from reference TRBV5-6 and TRBJ1-4, is as follows: DAGVTQSPTHLIKTRGQQVTLRCSPKSGHDTVSWYQQALGQGPQFIFQYYEEEERQRGNFPDRFSGHQFPNYSSELNVNALLLGDSALYLCASSLGTGVYEKLFFGSGTQLSVL.

The V gene is TRBV7-9, the J gene TRBJ2-3; possible D gene TRBD2, 5 bases. Germline loops: CDR1 SEHNR, CDR2 FQNEAQ (reference sequence). The CDR3 runs to 16 residues. V gave up 4 bases and J gave up 4 bases, with 18 bases separating them. The CDR3 loop is CASSSSGPHRADTQYF. In nucleotides, the CDR3 is TGTGCCAGCAGCTCCAGCGGCCCCCATCGGGCAGATACGCAGTATTTT.

This clone has more than one count but fewer than ten. The chain couples TRBV21-1 to TRBJ2-5; whether TRBD2, the table's D call, matches the DNA was not checked. TRBV21-1 is marked as a pseudogene. The CDR3 length is 15 residues. The CDR3 loop reads CASSIEAERVETQYF. The CDR3 bases are TGTGCCAGCAGCATTGAGGCAGAGCGGGTAGAGACCCAGTACTTC.

This clone has more than one count but fewer than ten. The chain uses TRBV11-3 and TRBJ2-1; a weak D match, TRBD2 (5 bases). The germline gives CDR1 SGHNT, CDR2 YENEEA. Deletions cut 3 bases from V and 10 bases from J, with 13 bases between. This CDR3 has 13 amino acids. In nucleotides, the CDR3 is TGTGCCAGCAGCTTTCTAACTTCGGGAGAGCAGTTCTTC. It yields the protein CASSFLTSGEQFF.

This chain's CDR3 is CASSLNRRTGGTHNEQFF. The CDR3 DNA reads TGTGCCAGCAGCTTGAACCGGCGGACAGGGGGGACCCACAATGAGCAGTTCTTC. The chain carries TRBV7-9 and TRBJ2-1, with 10 bases aligning to TRBD1. Germline V lookup: CDR1 SEHNR, CDR2 FQNEAQ (reference sequence). J lost 5 bases, V lost 3 bases, and 13 bases had no gene match. The CDR3 sequence is 18 residues long.

This clone was observed a few times. Other DNA sequences in this specimen translate into the identical CDR3. The chain joins TRBV13 to TRBJ2-7; D remains ambiguous. Trimming took off 0 bases at V and 2 bases at J, with 5 bases between the two ends. The CDR3 sequence is 13 residues long. Germline-derived CDR1 and CDR2 are PRHDT and FYEKMQ (reference sequence). This chain's CDR3 is CASSLGQTYEQYF. Written as DNA, the CDR3 is TGTGCCAGCAGCTTAGGACAGACCTACGAGCAGTACTTC.

The chain has TRBV25-1 and TRBJ1-2; D uncertain. The germline V gene encodes CDR1 MGHDK and CDR2 SYGVNS. This CDR3 contains 14 residues. V was clipped by 1 base and J by 8 bases, with 14 bases between them. For the CDR3, the DNA is TGTGCCAGCAGTGAATGGGGATGGAGGAGCGGCTACACCTTC. As protein: CASSEWGWRSGYTF.

In this sample, this clone turned up a few times. The rearrangement links TRBV6-5 to TRBJ2-7, with D tentatively TRBD2 (5 bases). The CDR3 totals 15 residues. Germline V gene data show CDR1 as MNHEY and CDR2 as SVGAGI. The V end was cut by 4 bases, the J end by 0 bases, with 13 bases between. The CDR3 sequence is CASSSRYGSSYEQYF. In DNA, the CDR3 is TGTGCCAGCAGTTCCCGGTATGGGAGCTCCTACGAGCAGTACTTC.

V and J are TRBV10-3 and TRBJ1-1, with D possibly being TRBD1 (5 bases). CDR3 size: 15 residues. V was clipped by 0 bases and J by 1 base, with 9 bases between them. CDR1 and CDR2 (germline): ENHRY, SYGVKD. CDR3 amino acids: CAISESGRENTEAFF. In DNA form, the CDR3 reads TGTGCCATCAGTGAGTCGGGCAGGGAGAACACTGAAGCTTTCTTT.